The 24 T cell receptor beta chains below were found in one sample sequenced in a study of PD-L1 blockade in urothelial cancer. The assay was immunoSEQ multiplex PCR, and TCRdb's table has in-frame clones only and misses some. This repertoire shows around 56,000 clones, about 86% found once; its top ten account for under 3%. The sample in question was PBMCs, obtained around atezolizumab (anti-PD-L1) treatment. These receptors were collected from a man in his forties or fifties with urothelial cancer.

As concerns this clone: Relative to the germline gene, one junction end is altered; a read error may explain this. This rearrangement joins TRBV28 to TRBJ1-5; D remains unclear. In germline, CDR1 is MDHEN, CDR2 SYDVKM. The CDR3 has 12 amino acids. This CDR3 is CASRGSSQPQHF. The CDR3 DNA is TGTGCCAGTCGGGGAAGCAGTCAGCCCCAGCATTTT.

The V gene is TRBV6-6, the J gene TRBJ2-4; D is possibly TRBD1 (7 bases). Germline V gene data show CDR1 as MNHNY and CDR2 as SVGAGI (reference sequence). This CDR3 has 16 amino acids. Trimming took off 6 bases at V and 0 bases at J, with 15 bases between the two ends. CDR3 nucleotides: TGTGCCAGCAGAGCACGACAGGGACTAGCCAAAAACATTCAGTACTTC. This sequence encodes CASRARQGLAKNIQYF.

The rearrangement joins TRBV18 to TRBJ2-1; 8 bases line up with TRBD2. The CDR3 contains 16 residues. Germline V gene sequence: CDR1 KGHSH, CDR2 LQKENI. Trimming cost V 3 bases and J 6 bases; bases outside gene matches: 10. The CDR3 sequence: CASSPNSGNAGNEQFF. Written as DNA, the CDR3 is TGTGCCAGCTCACCCAATAGCGGGAACGCGGGCAATGAGCAGTTCTTC.

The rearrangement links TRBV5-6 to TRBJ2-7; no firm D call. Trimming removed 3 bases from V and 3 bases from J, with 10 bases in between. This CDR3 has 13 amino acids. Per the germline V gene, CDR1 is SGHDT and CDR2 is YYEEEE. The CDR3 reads CASSSYGFYEQYF. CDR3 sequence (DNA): TGTGCCAGCAGCTCCTACGGTTTCTACGAGCAGTACTTC.

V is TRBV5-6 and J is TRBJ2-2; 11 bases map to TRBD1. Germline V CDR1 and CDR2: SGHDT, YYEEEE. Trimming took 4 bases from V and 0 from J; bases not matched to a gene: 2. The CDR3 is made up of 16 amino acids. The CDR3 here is CASSPDRGPNTGELFF. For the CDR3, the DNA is TGTGCCAGCAGCCCGGACAGGGGGCCGAACACCGGGGAGCTGTTTTTT.

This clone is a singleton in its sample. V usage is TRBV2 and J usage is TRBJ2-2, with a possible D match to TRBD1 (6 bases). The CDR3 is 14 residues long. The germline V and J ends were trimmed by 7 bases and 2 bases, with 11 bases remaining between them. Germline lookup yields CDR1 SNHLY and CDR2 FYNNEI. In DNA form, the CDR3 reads TGTGCCAGCACCGGGACAACCAACACCGGGGAGCTGTTTTTT. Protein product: CASTGTTNTGELFF.

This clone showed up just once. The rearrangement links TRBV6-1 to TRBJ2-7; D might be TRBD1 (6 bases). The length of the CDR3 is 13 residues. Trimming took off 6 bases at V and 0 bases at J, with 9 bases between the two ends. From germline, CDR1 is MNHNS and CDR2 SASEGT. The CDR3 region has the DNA TGTGCCAGCAGCGGACAGCTCTCCTACGAGCAGTACTTC. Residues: CASSGQLSYEQYF.

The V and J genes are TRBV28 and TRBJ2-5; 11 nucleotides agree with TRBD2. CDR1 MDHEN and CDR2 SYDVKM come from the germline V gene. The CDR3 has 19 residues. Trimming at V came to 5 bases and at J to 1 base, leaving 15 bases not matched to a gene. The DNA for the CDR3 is TGTGCCAGCAGTACTATTACGCGGACTAGCGGGTACGTCCAAGAGACCCAGTACTTC. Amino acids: CASSTITRTSGYVQETQYF.

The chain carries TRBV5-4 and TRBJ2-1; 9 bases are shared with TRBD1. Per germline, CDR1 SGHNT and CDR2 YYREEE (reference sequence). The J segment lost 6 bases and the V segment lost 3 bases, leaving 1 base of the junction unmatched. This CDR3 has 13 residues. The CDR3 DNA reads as TGTGCCAGCAGCTGGGGACAGGGCAATGAGCAGTTCTTC. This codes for CASSWGQGNEQFF.

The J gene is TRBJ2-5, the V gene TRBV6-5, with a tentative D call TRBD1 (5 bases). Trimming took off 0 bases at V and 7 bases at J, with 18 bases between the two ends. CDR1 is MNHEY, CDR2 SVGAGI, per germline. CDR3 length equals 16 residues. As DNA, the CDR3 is TGTGCCAGCAGTTACTCTCGGCAGCCCTCCCAGGGGACCCAGTACTTC. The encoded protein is CASSYSRQPSQGTQYF.

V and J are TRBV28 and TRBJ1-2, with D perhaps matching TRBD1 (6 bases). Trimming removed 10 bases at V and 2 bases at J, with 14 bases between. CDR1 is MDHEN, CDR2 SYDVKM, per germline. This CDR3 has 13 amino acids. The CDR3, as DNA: TGTGCCATCTCCCCGACAGGAAACTATGGCTACACCTTC. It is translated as CAISPTGNYGYTF.

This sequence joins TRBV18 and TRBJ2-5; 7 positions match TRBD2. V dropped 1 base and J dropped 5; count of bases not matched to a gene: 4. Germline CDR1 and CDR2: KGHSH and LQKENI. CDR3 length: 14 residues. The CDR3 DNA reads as TGTGCCAGCTCACCACTAGGGGAGGGCGAGACCCAGTACTTC. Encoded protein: CASSPLGEGETQYF. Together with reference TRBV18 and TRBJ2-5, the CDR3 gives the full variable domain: NAGVMQNPRHLVRRRGQEARLRCSPMKGHSHVYWYRQLPEEGLKFMVYLQKENIIDESGMPKERFSAEFPKEGPSILRIQQVVRGDSAAYFCASSPLGEGETQYFGPGTRLLVL.

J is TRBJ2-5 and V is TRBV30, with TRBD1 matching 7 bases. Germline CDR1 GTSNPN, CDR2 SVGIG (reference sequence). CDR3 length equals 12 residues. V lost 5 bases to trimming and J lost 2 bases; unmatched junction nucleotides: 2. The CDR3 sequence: CAWSTGQETQYF. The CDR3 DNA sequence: TGTGCCTGGTCGACAGGGCAAGAGACCCAGTACTTC.

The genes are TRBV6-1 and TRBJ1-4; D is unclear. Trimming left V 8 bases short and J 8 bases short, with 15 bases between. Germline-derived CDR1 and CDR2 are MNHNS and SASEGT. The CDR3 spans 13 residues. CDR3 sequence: CASRVLPGEKLFF. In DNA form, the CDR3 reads TGTGCCAGCCGGGTCCTACCGGGGGAAAAACTGTTTTTT.

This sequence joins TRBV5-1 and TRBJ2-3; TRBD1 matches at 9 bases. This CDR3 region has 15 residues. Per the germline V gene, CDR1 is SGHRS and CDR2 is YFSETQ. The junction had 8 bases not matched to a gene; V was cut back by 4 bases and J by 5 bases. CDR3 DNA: TGCGCCAGCAGCGCACCGGGACAGGGTCGAGATACGCAGTATTTT. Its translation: CASSAPGQGRDTQYF.

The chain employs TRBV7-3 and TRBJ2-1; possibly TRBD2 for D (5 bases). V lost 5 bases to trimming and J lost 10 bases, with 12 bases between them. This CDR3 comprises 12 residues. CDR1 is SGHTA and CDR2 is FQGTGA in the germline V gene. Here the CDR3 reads CASSPTRGEQFF. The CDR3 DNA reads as TGTGCCAGCAGCCCAACTAGAGGCGAGCAGTTCTTC.

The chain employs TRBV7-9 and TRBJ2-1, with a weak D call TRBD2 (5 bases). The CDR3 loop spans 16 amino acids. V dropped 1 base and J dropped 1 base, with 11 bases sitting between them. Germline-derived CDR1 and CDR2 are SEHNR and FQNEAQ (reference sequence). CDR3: CASSLEALASYNEQFF. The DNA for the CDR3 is TGTGCCAGCAGCTTAGAAGCGCTAGCATCCTACAATGAGCAGTTCTTC. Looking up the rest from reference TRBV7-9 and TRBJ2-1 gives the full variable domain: DTGVSQNPRHKITKRGQNVTFRCDPISEHNRLYWYRQTLGQGPEFLTYFQNEAQLEKSRLLSDRFSAERPKGSFSTLEIQRTEQGDSAMYLCASSLEALASYNEQFFGPGTRLTVL.

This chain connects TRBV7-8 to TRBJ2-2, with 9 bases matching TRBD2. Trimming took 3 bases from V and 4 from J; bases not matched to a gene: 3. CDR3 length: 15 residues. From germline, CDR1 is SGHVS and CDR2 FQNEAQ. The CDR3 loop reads CASSFSSGTTGELFF. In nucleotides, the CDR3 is TGTGCCAGCAGCTTTTCTAGCGGGACCACCGGGGAGCTGTTTTTT.

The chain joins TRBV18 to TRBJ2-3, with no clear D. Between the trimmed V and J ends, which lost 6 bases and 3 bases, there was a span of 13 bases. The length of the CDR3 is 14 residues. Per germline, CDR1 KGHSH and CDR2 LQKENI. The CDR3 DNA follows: TGTGCCAGCTCCACCTCGTACGGGACAGATACGCAGTATTTT. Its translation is CASSTSYGTDTQYF.

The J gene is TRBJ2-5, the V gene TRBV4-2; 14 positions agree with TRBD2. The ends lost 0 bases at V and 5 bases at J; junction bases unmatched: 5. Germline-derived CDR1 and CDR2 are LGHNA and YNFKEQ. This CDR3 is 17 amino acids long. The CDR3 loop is CASSQDAGTSGSETQYF. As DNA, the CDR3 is TGTGCCAGCAGCCAAGATGCGGGGACTAGCGGGAGTGAGACCCAGTACTTC.

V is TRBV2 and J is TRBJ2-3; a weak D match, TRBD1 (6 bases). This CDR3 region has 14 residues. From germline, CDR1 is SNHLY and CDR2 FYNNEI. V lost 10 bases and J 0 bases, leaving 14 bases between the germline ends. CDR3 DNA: TGTGCCATCCAGGGGCGGAGGAGCACAGATACGCAGTATTTT. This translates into CAIQGRRSTDTQYF. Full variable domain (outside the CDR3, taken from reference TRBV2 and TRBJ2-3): EPEVTQTPSHQVTQMGQEVILRCVPISNHLYFYWYRQILGQKVEFLVSFYNNEISEKSEIFDDQFSVERPDGSNFTLKIRSTKLEDSAMYFCAIQGRRSTDTQYFGPGTRLTVL.

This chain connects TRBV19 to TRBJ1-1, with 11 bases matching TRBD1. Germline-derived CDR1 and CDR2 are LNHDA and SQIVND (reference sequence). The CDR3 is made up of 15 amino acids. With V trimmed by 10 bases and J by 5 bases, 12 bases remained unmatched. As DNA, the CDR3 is TGTGCCACATTACCCGGACAGGGGGCTTGGACTGAAGCTTTCTTT. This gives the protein CATLPGQGAWTEAFF.

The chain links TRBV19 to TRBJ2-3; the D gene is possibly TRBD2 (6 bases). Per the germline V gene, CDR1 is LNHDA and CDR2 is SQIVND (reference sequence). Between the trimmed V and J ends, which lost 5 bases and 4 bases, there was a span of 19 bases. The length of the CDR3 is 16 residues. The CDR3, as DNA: TGTGCCAGTAGTTCAAACGGAGGGGAACCCCCAGATACGCAGTATTTT. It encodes CASSSNGGEPPDTQYF.

CDR3 protein: CASSRAGLRGYEQFF. CDR3 DNA: TGTGCCAGCAGCCGAGCGGGACTCCGAGGGTATGAGCAGTTCTTC. This chain uses TRBV11-2 with TRBJ2-1; 7 bases fit TRBD2. The V and J ends lost 5 bases and 8 bases, in that order; junction bases with no gene match: 12. CDR3 length equals 15 residues. Germline CDR1 is SGHAT and CDR2 is FQNNGV. The whole variable domain, filled in from reference TRBV11-2 and TRBJ2-1, reads EAGVAQSPRYKIIEKRQSVAFWCNPISGHATLYWYQQILGQGPKLLIQFQNNGVVDDSQLPKDRFSAERLKGVDSTLKIQPAKLEDSAVYLCASSRAGLRGYEQFFGPGTRLTVL.